This record concerns one TCR beta chain sequence. Antigen specificity is unknown. Naive CD8+ T lymphocytes were specified as CD45RO-CCR7+CD27+CD95-. Germline CDR1 reads SEHNR; CDR2 reads FQNEAQ (reference sequence). This CDR3 region has 14 residues. The TRB cDNA libraries were prepared by 5' RACE with UMI labels. TCRdb reworked the 5' RACE reads into one entry per CDR3 protein, no DNA. The ten most abundant clones cover around 1.4% of a sample with 75,000 or so distinct CDR3 sequences. The data stem from a study of CXCR3-negative and CXCR3-positive naive CD8 T cells. Study-wide points: CXCR3-negative naive cells had less hydrophobic TRB CDR3s than did CXCR3-positive naive cells. Both naive subsets had comparably high diversity; memory CD8+ cells much lower.

This sequence was found in a human donor in good health. Some clones in this sample may be carry-over from other donors' samples. The sample taken for sequencing was naive CXCR3- CD8+ T cells from blood. Stated subset: CD45RO-CCR7+CD27+CD95- naive CD8+ T cells lacking CXCR3 (TNR3-). The chain has TRBV7-9 and TRBJ1-6. CDR3 sequence reads: CASGEWQNNSPLHF.